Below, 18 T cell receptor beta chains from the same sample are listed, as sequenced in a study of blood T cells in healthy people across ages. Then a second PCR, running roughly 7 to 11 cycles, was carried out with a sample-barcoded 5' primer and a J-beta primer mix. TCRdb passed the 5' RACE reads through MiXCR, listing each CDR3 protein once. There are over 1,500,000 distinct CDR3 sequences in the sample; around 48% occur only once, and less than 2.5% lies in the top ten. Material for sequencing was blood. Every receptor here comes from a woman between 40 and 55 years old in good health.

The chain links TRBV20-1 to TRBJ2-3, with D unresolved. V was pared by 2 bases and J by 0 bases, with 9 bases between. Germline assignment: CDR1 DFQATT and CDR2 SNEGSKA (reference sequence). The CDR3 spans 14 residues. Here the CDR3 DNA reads TGCAGTGCTAGAAGTCATTCTAGCACAGATACGCAGTATTTT. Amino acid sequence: CSARSHSSTDTQYF.

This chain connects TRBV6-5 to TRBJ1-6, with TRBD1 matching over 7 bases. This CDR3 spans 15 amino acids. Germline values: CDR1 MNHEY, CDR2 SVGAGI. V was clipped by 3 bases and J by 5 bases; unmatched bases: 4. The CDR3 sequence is CASSYAGTDNSPLHF. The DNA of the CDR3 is TGTGCCAGCAGTTATGCCGGGACAGATAATTCACCCCTCCACTTT.

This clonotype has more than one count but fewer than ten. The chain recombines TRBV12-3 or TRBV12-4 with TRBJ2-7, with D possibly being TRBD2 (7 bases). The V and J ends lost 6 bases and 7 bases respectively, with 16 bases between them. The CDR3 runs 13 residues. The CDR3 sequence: CASRPPGGREQYF. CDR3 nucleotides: TGTGCCAGCAGACCTCCGGGGGGCAGAGAGCAGTACTTC.

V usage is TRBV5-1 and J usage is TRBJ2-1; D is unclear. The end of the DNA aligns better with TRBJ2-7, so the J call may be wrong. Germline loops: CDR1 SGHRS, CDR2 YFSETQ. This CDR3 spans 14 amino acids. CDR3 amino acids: CASSLSLGYNEQYF. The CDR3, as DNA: TGCGCCAGCAGCCTATCACTGGGTTACAATGAGCAGTACTTC.

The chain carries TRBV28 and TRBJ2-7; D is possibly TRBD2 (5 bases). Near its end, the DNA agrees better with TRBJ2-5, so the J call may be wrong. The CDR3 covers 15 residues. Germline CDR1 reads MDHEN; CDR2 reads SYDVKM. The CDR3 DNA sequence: TGTGCCAGCAGTTTTTCAGAGGGAGTGGAAGAGACCCAGTACTTC. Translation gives CASSFSEGVEETQYF.

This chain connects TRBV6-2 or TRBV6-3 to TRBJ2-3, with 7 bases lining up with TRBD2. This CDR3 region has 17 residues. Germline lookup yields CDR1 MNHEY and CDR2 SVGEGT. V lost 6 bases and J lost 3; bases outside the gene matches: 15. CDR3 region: CASSWPLGGTRTDTQYF. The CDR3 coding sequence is TGTGCCAGCAGCTGGCCCCTCGGGGGGACGAGGACAGATACGCAGTATTTT.

In nucleotides, the CDR3 is TGCGCCAGCACCATAGGGATAGCGGGCGCTCAAGAGACCCAGTACTTC. It specifies CASTIGIAGAQETQYF. This chain joins TRBV4-3 and TRBJ2-5; 7 bases match TRBD2. V lost 7 bases to trimming and J lost 2 bases; unmatched junction nucleotides: 13. The CDR3 is 16 amino acids. Germline V gene sequence: CDR1 LGHNA, CDR2 YSLEER.

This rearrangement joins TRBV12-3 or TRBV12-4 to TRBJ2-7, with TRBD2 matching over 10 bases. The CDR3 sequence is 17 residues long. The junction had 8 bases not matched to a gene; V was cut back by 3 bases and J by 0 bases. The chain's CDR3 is CASSLSSGGQSSYEQYF. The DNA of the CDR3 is TGTGCCAGCAGTTTGTCTAGCGGGGGTCAGAGCTCCTACGAGCAGTACTTC.

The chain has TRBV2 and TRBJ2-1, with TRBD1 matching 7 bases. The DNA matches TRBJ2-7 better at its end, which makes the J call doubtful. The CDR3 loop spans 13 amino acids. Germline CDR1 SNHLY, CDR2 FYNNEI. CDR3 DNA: TGTGCCAGCGAGACAGGGTCCTACAATGAGCAGTACTTC. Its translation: CASETGSYNEQYF.

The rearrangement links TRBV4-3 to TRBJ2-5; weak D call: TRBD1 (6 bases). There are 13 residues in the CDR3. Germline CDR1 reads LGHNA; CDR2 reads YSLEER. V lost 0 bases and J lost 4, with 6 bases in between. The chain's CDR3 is CASSQEQGETQYF. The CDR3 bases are TGCGCCAGCAGCCAAGAACAGGGAGAGACCCAGTACTTC.

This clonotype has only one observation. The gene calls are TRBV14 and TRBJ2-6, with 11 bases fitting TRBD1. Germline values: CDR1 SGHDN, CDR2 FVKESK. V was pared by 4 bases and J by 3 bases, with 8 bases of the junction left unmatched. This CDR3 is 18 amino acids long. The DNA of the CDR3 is TGTGCCAGCAGCCGAACCGGGACAGGGGGTTTTGGGGCCAACGTCCTGACTTTC. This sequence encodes CASSRTGTGGFGANVLTF.

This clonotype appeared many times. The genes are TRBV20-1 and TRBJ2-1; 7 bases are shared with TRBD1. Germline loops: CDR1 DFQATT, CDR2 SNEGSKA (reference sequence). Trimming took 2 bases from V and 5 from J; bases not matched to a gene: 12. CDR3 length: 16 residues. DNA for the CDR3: TGCAGTGCTAGACCCCCAAAAGGGACAGAGAACAATGAGCAGTTCTTC. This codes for CSARPPKGTENNEQFF.

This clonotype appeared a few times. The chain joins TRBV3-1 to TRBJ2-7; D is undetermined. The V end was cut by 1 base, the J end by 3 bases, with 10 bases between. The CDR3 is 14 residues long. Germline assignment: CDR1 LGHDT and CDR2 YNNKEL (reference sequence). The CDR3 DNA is TGTGCCAGCAGCCAAGCCAGGAGTGACTACGAGCAGTACTTC. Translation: CASSQARSDYEQYF.

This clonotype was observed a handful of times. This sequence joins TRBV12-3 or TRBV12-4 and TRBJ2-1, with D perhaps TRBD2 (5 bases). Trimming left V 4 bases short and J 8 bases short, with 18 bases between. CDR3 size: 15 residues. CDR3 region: CASSSTGVKRDEQFF. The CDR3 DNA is TGTGCCAGCAGTTCGACCGGGGTCAAACGGGATGAGCAGTTCTTC.

In DNA form, the CDR3 reads TGTGCCAGCAGCTGGACAGGGGATGCCTACGAGCAGTACTTC. Its protein is CASSWTGDAYEQYF. The chain carries TRBV7-2 and TRBJ2-1, with TRBD1 identical over 9 bases. The closer fit of TRBJ2-7 to the DNA end suggests the J call may be wrong. The CDR3 is 14 residues long. The germline V gene encodes CDR1 SGHTA and CDR2 FQGNSA.

DNA for the CDR3: TGTGCCAGCAAGTTGCCCGGCGGGCCCCTTCGGCAAACCAATGAGCAGTTCTTC. Protein product: CASKLPGGPLRQTNEQFF. The rearrangement uses TRBV6-2 or TRBV6-3 and TRBJ2-1; maybe TRBD2 (5 bases). The CDR3 runs 18 residues. Germline lookup yields CDR1 MNHEY and CDR2 SVGEGT. The V gene lost 7 bases and the J gene lost 6 bases, with 28 bases spanning the gap.

CDR3 in amino acids: CASRFDRADSPLHF. In DNA, the CDR3 is TGTGCCAGCAGATTCGACAGGGCCGATTCACCCCTCCACTTT. The chain uses TRBV12-3 or TRBV12-4 and TRBJ1-6; TRBD1 matches at 7 bases. The trim removed 6 bases at V and 8 bases at J, leaving 7 bases unmatched. This CDR3 has 14 residues.

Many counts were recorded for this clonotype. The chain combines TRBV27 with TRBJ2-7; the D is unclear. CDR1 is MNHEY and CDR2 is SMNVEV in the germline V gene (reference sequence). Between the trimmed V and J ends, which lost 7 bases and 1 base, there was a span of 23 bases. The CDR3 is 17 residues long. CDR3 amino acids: CASKQKGRTSLSYEQYF. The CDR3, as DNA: TGTGCCAGCAAACAGAAGGGTAGGACCTCTTTATCCTACGAGCAGTACTTC.